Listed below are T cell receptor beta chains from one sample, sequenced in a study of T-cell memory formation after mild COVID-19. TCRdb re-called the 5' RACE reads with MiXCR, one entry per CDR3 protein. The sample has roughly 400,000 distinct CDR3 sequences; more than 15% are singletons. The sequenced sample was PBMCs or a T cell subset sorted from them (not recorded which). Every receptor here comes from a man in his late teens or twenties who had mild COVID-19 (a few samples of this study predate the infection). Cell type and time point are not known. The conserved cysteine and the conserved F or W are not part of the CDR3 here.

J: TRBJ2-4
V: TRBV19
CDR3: ASSWGLDIQY

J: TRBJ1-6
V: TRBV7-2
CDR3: ASSPRTGDSPLH

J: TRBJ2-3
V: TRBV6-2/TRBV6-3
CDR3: ASSYNRDNTDTQY

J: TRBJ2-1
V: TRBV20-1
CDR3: SARVGGDEQF

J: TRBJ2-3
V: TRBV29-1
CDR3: SVTQGGTQY

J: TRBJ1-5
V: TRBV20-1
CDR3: SARDRRTGYNQPQH

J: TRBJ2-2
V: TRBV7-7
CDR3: ASSSGHANTGELF

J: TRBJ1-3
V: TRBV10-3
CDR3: AITPGTGGLGNTIY

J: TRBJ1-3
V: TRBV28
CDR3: ASSDFGNTIY

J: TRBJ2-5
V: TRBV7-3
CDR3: ASSWGLLETQY

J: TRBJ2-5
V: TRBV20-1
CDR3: SAEGQGFQETQY

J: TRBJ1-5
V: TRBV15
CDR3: ATSRDTGGAQPQH

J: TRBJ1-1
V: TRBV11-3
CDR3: ASSVGPQRQAF

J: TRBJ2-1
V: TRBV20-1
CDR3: SARDRGGDRVGNEQF

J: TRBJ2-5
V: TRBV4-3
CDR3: ASSQSRVSETQY

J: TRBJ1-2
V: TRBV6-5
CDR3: ASSSEDRGVYGYT

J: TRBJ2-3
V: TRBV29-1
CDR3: SVDGPDTQY

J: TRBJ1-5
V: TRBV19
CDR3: ASSMRGQISNQPQH

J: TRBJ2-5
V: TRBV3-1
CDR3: ASSQDLGLAGGLQETQY

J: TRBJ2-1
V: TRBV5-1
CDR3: ASSSRGVGNEQF

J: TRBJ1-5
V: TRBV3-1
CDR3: ASSQDWRGGNQPQH

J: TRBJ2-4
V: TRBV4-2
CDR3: ASSPASGGSKNIQY

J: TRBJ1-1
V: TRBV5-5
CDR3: ASSFLPAEAF

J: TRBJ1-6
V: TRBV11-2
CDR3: ASSLSGMVSPLH

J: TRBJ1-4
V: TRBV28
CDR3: ASSGGSATNEKLF

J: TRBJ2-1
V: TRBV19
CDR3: ASSPYSVPNEQF

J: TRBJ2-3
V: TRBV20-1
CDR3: SAIYDMWAADTQY

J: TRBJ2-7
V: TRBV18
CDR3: ASSPRGESEQY

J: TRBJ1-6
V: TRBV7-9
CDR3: ASRRASNSPLH

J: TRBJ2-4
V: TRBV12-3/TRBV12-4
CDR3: ASSSSFELAKNIQY

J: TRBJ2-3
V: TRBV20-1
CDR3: SVGPGRRTDTQY

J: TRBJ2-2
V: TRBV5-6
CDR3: ASSLLLAGGRTGELF

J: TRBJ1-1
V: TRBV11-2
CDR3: ASSFDRENTEAF

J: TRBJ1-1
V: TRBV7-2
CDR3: ASSPRARNTEAF

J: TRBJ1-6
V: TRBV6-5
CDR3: ASSYSGRGSPLH

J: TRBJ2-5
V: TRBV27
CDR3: ASRRGIRDLF

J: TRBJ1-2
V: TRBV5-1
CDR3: ASSPRTASYGYT

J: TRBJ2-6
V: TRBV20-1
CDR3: SARDQQGRSGANVLT

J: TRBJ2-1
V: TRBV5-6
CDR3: ASTQYTGGHPNEQF

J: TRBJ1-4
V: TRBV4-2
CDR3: ASSQPRTGQNEKLF

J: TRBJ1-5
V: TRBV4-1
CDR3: ASSQGGQGRRNQPQH